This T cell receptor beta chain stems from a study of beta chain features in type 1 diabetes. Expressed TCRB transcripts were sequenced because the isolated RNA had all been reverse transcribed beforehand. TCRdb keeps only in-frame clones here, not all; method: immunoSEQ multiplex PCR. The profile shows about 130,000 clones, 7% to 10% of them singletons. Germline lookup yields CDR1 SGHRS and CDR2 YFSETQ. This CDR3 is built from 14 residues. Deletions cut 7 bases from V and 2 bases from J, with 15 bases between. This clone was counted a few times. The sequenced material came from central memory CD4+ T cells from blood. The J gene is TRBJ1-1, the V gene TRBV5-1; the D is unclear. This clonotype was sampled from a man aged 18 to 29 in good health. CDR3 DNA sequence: TGCGCCAGCGGCCAATCGACAAGTAACACTGAAGCTTTCTTT. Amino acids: CASGQSTSNTEAFF.